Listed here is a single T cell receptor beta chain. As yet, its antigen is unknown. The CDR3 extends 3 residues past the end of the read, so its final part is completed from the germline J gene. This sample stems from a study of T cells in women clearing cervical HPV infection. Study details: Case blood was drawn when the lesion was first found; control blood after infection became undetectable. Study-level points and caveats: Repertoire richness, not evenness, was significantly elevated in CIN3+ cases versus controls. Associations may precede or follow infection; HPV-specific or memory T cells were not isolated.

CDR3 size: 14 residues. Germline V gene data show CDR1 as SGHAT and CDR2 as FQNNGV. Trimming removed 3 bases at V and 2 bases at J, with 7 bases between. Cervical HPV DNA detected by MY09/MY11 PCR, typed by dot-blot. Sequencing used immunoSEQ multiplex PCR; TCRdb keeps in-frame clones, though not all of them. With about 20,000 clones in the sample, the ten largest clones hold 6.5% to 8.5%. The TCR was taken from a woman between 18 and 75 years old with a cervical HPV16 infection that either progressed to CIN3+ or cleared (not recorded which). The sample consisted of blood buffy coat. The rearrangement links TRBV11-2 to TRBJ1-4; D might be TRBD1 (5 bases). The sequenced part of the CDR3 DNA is TGTGCCAGCAGCTTGGGGCTGACTAATGAAAAA. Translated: CASSLGLTNEK. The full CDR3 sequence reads CASSLGLTNEKLFF.